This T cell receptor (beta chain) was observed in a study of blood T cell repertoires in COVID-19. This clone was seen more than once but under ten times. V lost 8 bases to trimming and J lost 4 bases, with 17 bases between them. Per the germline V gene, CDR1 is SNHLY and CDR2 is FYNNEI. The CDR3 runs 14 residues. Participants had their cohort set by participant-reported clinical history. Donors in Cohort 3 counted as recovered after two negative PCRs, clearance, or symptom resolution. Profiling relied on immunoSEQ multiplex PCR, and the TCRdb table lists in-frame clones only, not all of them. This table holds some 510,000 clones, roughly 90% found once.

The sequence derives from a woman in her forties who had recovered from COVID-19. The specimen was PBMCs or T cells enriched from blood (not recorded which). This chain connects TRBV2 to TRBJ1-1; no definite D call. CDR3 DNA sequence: TGTGCCAGCGTTGTAATCTACGGTCCCACTGAAGCTTTCTTT. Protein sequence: CASVVIYGPTEAFF.